The T cell receptor beta chain described here comes from a study of read filtering for tumor transcriptome and immune sequencing. Study details: Per sample, TCR-region reads ranged about 4.05 to 11 million by IR-seq, roughly 80 to 1273 by RNA-seq. Findings of the study overall: IR-seq and RNA-seq agreed better without single-read clonotypes.

The table lists this clonotype with many counts. Its antigen is still unknown. Molecular barcoded adaptors covering alpha/delta and beta/gamma chains were used on 400 ng RNA. TCRdb reprocessed the reads via MiXCR and lists one record per CDR3 protein. The data show about 48,000 distinct CDR3 sequences, around a fifth seen once. This CDR3 is 15 amino acids long. V lost 7 bases, J lost 1 base, and 5 bases stayed unmatched. Germline-derived CDR1 and CDR2 are MNHEY and SMNVEV (reference sequence). The TCR originated in a donor older than 35 with multiple myeloma. V usage is TRBV27 and J usage is TRBJ2-1; 9 positions match TRBD2. What was sequenced was a population of CD138-negative cells sorted from bone marrow. This CDR3 reads CASTRGLASYNEQFF. DNA for the CDR3: TGTGCCAGCACCCGGGGACTAGCTTCCTACAATGAGCAGTTCTTC.